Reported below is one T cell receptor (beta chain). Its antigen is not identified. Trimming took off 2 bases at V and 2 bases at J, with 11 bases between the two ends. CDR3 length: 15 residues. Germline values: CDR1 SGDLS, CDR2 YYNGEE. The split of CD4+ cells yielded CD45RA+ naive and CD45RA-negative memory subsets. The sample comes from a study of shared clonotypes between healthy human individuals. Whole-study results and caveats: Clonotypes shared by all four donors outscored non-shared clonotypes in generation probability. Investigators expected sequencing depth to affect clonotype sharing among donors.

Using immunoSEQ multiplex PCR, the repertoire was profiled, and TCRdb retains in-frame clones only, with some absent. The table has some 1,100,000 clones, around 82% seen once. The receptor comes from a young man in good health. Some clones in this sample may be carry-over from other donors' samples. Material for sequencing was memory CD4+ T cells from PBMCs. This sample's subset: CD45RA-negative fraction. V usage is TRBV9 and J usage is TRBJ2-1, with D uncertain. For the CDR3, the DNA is TGTGCCAGCAGCGTGGAATGGCAACCCTACAATGAGCAGTTCTTC. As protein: CASSVEWQPYNEQFF. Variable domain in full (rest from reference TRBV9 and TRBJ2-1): DSGVTQTPKHLITATGQRVTLRCSPRSGDLSVYWYQQSLDQGLQFLIQYYNGEERAKGNILERFSAQQFPDLHSELNLSSLELGDSALYFCASSVEWQPYNEQFFGPGTRLTVL.